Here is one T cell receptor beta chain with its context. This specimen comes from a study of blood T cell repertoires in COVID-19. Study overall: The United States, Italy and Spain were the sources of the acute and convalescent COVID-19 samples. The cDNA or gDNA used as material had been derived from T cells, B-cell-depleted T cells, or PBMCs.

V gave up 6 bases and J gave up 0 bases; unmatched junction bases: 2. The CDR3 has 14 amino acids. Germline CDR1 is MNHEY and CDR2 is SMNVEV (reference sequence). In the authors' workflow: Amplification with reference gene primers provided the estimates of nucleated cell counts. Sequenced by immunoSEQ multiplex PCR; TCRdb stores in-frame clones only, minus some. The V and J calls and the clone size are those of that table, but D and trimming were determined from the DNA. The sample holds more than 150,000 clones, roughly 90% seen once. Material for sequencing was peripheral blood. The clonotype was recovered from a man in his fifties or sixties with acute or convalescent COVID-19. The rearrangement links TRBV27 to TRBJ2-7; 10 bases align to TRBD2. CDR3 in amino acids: CASSLAGDSYEQYF. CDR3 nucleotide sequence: TGTGCCAGCAGCCTAGCGGGAGACTCCTACGAGCAGTACTTC.